This T cell receptor (beta chain) emerged from a study of shared clonotypes between healthy human individuals. V dropped 2 bases and J dropped 8 bases, with 12 bases sitting between them. Germline V gene lookup returns CDR1 SGHTA and CDR2 FQGNSA. This CDR3 region has 14 residues. Adult Caucasians living in Nashville, Tennessee made up all of the donors. Assay execution proceeded at the deep level. Clones were read by immunoSEQ multiplex PCR, and TCRdb kept only the in-frame ones, dropping some. Of some 2.3 million clones listed, approximately 93% were seen once; the top ten hold under 0.45%. The source of this sequence is a man between 18 and 35 years old in good health. Some clones in this sample may be carry-over from other donors' samples. Sequenced input: naive CD4+ T cells from PBMCs. Subset in this sample: CD45RA+ positively selected. The chain carries TRBV7-2 and TRBJ1-4, with a tentative D call TRBD1 (5 bases). CDR3 bases: TGTGCCAGCAGCTTATTAGGGGTAGGAGAAAAACTGTTTTTT. It yields the protein CASSLLGVGEKLFF.